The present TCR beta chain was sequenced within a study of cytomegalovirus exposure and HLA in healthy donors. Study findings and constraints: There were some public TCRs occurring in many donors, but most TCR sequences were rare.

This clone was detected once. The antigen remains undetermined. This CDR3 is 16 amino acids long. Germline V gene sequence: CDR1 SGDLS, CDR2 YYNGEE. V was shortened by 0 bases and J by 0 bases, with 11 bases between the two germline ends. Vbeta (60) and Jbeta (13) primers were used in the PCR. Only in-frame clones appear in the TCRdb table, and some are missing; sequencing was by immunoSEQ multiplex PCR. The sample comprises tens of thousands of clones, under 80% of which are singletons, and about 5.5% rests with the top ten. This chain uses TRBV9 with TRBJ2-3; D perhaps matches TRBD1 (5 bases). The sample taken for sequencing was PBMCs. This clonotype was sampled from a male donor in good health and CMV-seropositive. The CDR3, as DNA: TGTGCCAGCAGCGTAGGGGCAGGGAAAAGCACAGATACGCAGTATTTT. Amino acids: CASSVGAGKSTDTQYF. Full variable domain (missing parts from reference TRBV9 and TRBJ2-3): DSGVTQTPKHLITATGQRVTLRCSPRSGDLSVYWYQQSLDQGLQFLIQYYNGEERAKGNILERFSAQQFPDLHSELNLSSLELGDSALYFCASSVGAGKSTDTQYFGPGTRLTVL.